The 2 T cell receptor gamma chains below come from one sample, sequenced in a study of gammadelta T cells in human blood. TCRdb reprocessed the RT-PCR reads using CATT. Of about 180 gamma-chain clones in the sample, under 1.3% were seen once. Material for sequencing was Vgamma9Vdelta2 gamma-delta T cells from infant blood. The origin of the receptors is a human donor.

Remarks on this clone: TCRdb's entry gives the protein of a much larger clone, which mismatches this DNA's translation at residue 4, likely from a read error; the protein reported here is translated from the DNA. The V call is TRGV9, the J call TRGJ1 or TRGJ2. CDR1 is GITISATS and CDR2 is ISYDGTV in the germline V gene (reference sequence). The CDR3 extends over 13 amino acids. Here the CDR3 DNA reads TGTGCCTTGGGGGAGGTGCATTATTATAAGAAACTCTTT. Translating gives CALGEVHYYKKLF.

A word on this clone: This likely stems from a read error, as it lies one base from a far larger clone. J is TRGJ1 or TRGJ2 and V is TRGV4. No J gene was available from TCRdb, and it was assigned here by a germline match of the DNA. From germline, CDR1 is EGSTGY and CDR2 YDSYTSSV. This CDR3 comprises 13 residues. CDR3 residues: CATWDGSYYKKLF. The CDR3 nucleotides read TGTGCCACATGGGATGGATCTTATTATAAGAAACTCTTT.